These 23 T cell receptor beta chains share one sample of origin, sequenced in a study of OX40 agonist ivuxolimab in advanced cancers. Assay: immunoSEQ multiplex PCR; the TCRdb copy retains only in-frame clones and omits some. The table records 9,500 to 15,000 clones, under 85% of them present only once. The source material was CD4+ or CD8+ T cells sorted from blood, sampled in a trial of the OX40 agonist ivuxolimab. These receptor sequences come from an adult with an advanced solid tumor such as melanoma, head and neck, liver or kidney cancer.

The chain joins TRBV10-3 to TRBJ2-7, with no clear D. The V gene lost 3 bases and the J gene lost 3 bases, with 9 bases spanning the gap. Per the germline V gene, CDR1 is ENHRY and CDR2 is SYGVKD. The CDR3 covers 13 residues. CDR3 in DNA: TGTGCCATCAGTGACCAGCGAAGCTACGAGCAGTACTTC. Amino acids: CAISDQRSYEQYF.

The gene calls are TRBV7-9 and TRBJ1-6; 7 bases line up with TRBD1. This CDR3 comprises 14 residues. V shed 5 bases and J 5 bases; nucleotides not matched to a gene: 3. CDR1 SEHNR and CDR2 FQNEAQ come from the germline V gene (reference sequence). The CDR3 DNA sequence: TGTGCCAGCAGCGCGGGACAGAATAATTCACCCCTCCACTTT. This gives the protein CASSAGQNNSPLHF. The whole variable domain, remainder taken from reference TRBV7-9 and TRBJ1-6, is DTGVSQNPRHKITKRGQNVTFRCDPISEHNRLYWYRQTLGQGPEFLTYFQNEAQLEKSRLLSDRFSAERPKGSFSTLEIQRTEQGDSAMYLCASSAGQNNSPLHFGNGTRLTVT.

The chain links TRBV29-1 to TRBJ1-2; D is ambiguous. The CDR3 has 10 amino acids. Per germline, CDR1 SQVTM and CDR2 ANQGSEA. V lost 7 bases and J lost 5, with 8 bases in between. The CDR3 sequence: CSASEYGYTF. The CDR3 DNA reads TGCAGCGCCTCAGAGTATGGCTACACCTTC.

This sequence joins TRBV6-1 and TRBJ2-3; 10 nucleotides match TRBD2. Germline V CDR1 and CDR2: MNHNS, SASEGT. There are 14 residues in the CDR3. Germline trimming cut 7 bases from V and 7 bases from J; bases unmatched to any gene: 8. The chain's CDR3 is CASTTLAGRHTQYF. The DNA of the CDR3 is TGTGCCAGCACCACACTAGCGGGGAGACATACGCAGTATTTT.

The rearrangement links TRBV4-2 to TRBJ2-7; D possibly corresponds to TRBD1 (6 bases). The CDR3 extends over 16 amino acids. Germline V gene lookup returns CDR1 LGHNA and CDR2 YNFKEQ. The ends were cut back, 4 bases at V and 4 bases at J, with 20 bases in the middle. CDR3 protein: CASSPSSGTYVYEQYF. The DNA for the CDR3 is TGTGCCAGCAGCCCCTCTTCCGGGACATACGTTTACGAGCAGTACTTC.

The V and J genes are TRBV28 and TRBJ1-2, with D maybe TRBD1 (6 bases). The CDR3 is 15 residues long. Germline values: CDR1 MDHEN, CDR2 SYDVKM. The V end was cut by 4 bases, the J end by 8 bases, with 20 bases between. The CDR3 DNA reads TGTGCCAGCAGTTCAACGCGGGACATCTATGTCGGCTACACCTTC. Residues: CASSSTRDIYVGYTF.

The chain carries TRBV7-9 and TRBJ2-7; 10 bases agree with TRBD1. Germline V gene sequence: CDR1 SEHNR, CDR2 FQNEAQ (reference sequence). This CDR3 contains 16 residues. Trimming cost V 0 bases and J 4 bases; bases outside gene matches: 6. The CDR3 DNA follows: TGTGCCAGCAGCTTAGCAATGACAGGGGGCGGGTACGAGCAGTACTTC. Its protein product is CASSLAMTGGGYEQYF. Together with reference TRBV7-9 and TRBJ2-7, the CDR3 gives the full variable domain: DTGVSQNPRHKITKRGQNVTFRCDPISEHNRLYWYRQTLGQGPEFLTYFQNEAQLEKSRLLSDRFSAERPKGSFSTLEIQRTEQGDSAMYLCASSLAMTGGGYEQYFGPGTRLTVT.

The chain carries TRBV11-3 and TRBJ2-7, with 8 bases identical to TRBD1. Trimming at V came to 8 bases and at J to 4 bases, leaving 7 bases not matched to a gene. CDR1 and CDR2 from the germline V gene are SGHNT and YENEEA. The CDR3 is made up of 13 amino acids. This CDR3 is CASAGGPNYEQYF. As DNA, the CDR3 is TGTGCCAGCGCAGGGGGCCCGAATTACGAGCAGTACTTC. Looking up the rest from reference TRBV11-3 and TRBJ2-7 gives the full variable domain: EAGVVQSPRYKIIEKKQPVAFWCNPISGHNTLYWYLQNLGQGPELLIRYENEEAVDDSQLPKDRFSAERLKGVDSTLKIQPAELGDSAVYLCASAGGPNYEQYFGPGTRLTVT.

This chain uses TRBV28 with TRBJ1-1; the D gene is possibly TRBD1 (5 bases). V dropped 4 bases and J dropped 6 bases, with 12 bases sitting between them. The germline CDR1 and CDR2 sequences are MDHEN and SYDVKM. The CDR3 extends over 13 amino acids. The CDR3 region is CASSSHRRPEAFF. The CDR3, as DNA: TGTGCCAGCAGTTCGCACAGGAGGCCTGAAGCTTTCTTT.

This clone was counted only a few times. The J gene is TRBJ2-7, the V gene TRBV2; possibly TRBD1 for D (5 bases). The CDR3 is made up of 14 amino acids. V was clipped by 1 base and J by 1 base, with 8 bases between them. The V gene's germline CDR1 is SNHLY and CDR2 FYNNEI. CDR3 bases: TGTGCCAGCAGTGAAGGTAGACAGTCCTACGAGCAGTACTTC. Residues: CASSEGRQSYEQYF.

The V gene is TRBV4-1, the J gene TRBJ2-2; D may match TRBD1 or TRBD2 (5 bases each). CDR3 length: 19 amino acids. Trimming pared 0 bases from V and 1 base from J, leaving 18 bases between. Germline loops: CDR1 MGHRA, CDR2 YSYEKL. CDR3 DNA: TGCGCCAGCAGCCAAGATCTACGGGGCGGATCATTGAACACCGGGGAGCTGTTTTTT. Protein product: CASSQDLRGGSLNTGELFF.

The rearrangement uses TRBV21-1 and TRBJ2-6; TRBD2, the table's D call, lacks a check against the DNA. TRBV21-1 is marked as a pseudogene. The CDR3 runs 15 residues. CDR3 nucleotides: TGTGCCGGCACGGGGGGGGCCTCTGGGGCCAACGTCCTGACTTTC. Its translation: CAGTGGASGANVLTF.

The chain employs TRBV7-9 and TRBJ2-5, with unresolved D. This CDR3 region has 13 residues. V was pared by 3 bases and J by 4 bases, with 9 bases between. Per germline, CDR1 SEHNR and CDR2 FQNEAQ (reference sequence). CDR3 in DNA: TGTGCCAGCAGCTTCATGGACGGAGAGACCCAGTACTTC. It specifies CASSFMDGETQYF.

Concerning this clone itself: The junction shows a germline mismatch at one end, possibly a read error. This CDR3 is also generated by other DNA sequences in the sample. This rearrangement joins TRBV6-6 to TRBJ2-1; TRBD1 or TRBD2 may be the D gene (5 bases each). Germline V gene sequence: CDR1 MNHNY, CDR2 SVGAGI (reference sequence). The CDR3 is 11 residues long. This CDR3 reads CASFEGYEQFF. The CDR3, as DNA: TGCGCCAGCTTCGAGGGGTATGAGCAGTTCTTC.

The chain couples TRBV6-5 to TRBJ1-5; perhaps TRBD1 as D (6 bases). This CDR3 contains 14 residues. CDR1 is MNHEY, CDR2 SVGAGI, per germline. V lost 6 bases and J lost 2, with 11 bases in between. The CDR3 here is CASRSAGGNQPQHF. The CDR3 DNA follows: TGTGCCAGCAGGTCAGCAGGGGGCAATCAGCCCCAGCATTTT.

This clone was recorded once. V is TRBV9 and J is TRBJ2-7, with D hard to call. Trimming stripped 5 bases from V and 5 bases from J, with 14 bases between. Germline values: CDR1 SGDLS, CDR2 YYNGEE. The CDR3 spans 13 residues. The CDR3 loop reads CASSLGSVHEQYF. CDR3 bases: TGTGCCAGCAGTTTAGGGTCAGTCCACGAGCAGTACTTC.

CDR3 nucleotide sequence: TGTGCCATCACCGGACAGGGGGGCACCGGGGAGCTGTTTTTT. Protein product: CAITGQGGTGELFF. V is TRBV10-3 and J is TRBJ2-2; TRBD1 matches at 10 bases. V gave up 7 bases and J gave up 4 bases; unmatched junction bases: 3. Germline CDR1 and CDR2: ENHRY and SYGVKD. The CDR3 spans 14 residues.

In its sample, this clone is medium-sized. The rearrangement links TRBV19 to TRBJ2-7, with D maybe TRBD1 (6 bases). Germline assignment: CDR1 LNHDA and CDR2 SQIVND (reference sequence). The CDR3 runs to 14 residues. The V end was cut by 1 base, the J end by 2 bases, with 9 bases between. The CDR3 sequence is CASSIGTAAYEQYF. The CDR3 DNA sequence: TGTGCCAGTAGTATAGGGACAGCCGCCTACGAGCAGTACTTC.

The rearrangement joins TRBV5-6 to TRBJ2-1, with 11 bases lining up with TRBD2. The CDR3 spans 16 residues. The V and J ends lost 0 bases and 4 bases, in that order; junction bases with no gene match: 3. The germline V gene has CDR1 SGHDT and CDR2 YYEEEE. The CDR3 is CASSLGLAGPYNEQFF. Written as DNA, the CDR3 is TGTGCCAGCAGCTTGGGACTAGCGGGACCATACAATGAGCAGTTCTTC. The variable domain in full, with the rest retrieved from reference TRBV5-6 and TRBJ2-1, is DAGVTQSPTHLIKTRGQQVTLRCSPKSGHDTVSWYQQALGQGPQFIFQYYEEEERQRGNFPDRFSGHQFPNYSSELNVNALLLGDSALYLCASSLGLAGPYNEQFFGPGTRLTVL.

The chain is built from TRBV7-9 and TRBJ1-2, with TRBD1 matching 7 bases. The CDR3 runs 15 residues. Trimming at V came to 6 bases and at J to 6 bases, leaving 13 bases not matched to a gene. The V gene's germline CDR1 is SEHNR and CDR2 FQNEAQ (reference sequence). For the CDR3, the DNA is TGTGCCAGCAGTCCCTTCCAGGGGGGGGCCAATGGCTACACCTTC. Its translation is CASSPFQGGANGYTF.

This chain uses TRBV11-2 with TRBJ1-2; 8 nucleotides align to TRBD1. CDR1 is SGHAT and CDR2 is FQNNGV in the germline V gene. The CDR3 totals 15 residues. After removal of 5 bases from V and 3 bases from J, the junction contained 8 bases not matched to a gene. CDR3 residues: CASSAYRGGYYGYTF. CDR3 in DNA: TGTGCCAGCAGCGCGTACAGGGGGGGTTACTATGGCTACACCTTC.

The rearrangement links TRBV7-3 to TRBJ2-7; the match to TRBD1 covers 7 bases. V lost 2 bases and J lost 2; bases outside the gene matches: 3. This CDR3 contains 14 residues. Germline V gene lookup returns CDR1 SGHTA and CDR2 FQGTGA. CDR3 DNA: TGTGCCAGCAGCTTATCAACAGGGGCCTACGAGCAGTACTTC. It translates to CASSLSTGAYEQYF.

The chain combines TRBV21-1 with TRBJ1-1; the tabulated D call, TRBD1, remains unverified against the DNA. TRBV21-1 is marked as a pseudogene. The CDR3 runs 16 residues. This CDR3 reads CASSKTGRGPRPEAFF. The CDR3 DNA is TGTGCCAGCAGCAAAACCGGTAGGGGGCCAAGGCCTGAAGCTTTCTTT.